Presented here are 31 T cell receptor beta chains from one specimen sequenced in a study of cytomegalovirus exposure and HLA in healthy donors. Researchers ran the PCR with 60 Vbeta and 13 Jbeta primers. Data came from immunoSEQ multiplex PCR; TCRdb stores just in-frame clones and leaves some out. The sample includes some 150,000 clones, roughly a tenth of them seen just once. The sequenced sample was PBMCs. Receptors were obtained from a male donor in good health and CMV-seronegative.

This sequence joins TRBV9 and TRBJ2-5; 15 positions agree with TRBD2. V lost 0 bases to trimming and J lost 4 bases; unmatched junction nucleotides: 7. CDR1 SGDLS and CDR2 YYNGEE come from the germline V gene. This CDR3 has 18 amino acids. The CDR3 is CASSVGTSGRARSETQYF. The DNA of the CDR3 is TGTGCCAGCAGCGTAGGGACTAGCGGGAGGGCCAGGTCAGAGACCCAGTACTTC.

This clone has a handful of counts. The gene calls are TRBV4-1 and TRBJ1-2; TRBD1 might be the D (5 bases). Germline CDR1 MGHRA, CDR2 YSYEKL. This CDR3 is built from 15 residues. V lost 0 bases and J lost 5, with 13 bases in between. The CDR3 reads CASSQEGSGKYGYTF. DNA for the CDR3: TGCGCCAGCAGCCAAGAGGGATCAGGGAAGTATGGCTACACCTTC.

The chain joins TRBV7-2 to TRBJ2-3; 7 nucleotides match TRBD2. The length of the CDR3 is 14 residues. CDR1 SGHTA and CDR2 FQGNSA come from the germline V gene. V lost 6 bases to trimming and J lost 4 bases; unmatched junction nucleotides: 7. The CDR3 coding sequence is TGTGCCAGCAGACCCGGCGGGGGATCAGATACGCAGTATTTT. Protein: CASRPGGGSDTQYF.

The genes are TRBV7-9 and TRBJ2-5, with 9 bases that match TRBD1. The V segment lost 5 bases and the J segment 3 bases; nucleotides outside the gene matches: 7. The CDR3 is 15 residues long. The germline gives CDR1 SEHNR, CDR2 FQNEAQ (reference sequence). DNA for the CDR3: TGTGCCAGCAGCCCCGAAGGGGACAGGGAAGAGACCCAGTACTTC. This codes for CASSPEGDREETQYF.

This clone was counted a few times. The germline gene is not matched at one end of the junction; a read error may be the cause. The CDR3 coding sequence is TGTACCAGCAGTGAATGGGTTTCAGGGTTTGAAAAACTGTTTTTT. It yields the protein CTSSEWVSGFEKLFF. The chain employs TRBV2 and TRBJ1-4; D may be TRBD1 (5 bases). Germline assignment: CDR1 SNHLY and CDR2 FYNNEI. CDR3 size: 15 residues.

This sequence joins TRBV7-9 and TRBJ2-2; D ambiguous. Trimming removed 3 bases from V and 0 bases from J, with 8 bases in between. This CDR3 contains 15 residues. The germline CDR1 and CDR2 sequences are SEHNR and FQNEAQ (reference sequence). The CDR3 here is CASSFLPANTGELFF. The DNA for the CDR3 is TGTGCCAGCAGCTTCCTACCCGCGAACACCGGGGAGCTGTTTTTT.

This sequence joins TRBV7-9 and TRBJ2-2; TRBD1 matches 7 bases. This CDR3 is built from 13 residues. J lost 8 bases, V lost 5 bases, and 5 bases had no gene match. In germline, CDR1 is SEHNR, CDR2 FQNEAQ (reference sequence). CDR3 loop: CASSKTGAGELFF. The CDR3 nucleotides are TGTGCCAGCAGCAAAACAGGGGCGGGGGAGCTGTTTTTT.

The rearrangement links TRBV15 to TRBJ2-3; 10 nucleotides line up with TRBD1. Germline V lookup: CDR1 LNHNV, CDR2 YYDKDF (reference sequence). V gave up 3 bases and J gave up 4 bases; unmatched junction bases: 7. The CDR3 has 16 amino acids. CDR3 DNA: TGTGCCACCAGCAGCCGGGACAGGGGATTTTCAGATACGCAGTATTTT. Protein product: CATSSRDRGFSDTQYF.

This chain links TRBV28 with TRBJ2-7; D remains ambiguous. The CDR3 extends over 14 amino acids. Trimming took 4 bases from V and 0 from J, leaving 10 bases between them. CDR1 and CDR2 from the germline V gene are MDHEN and SYDVKM. As DNA, the CDR3 is TGTGCCAGCAGTTCGTACGCGAGCTCCTACGAGCAGTACTTC. Residues: CASSSYASSYEQYF.

Points on this clone: The sample has other DNA sequences that encode this CDR3 too. The rearrangement joins TRBV6-6 to TRBJ1-3; 8 nucleotides line up with TRBD1. Unmatched junction bases numbered 8, after V lost 6 bases and J lost 1 base. Germline CDR1 and CDR2: MNHNY and SVGAGI (reference sequence). The CDR3 has 16 residues. The CDR3: CASRTGTGGSGNTIYF. As DNA, the CDR3 is TGTGCCAGCAGAACCGGGACAGGAGGATCTGGAAACACCATATATTTT.

The chain has TRBV18 and TRBJ1-3, with D tentatively TRBD1 (6 bases). V was pared by 3 bases and J by 4 bases, with 10 bases between. Germline CDR1 KGHSH, CDR2 LQKENI. The CDR3 runs 14 residues. CDR3 sequence: CASSPDSAGNTIYF. CDR3 bases: TGTGCCAGCTCACCGGACAGCGCGGGAAACACCATATATTTT.

Only a few counts were recorded for this clone. Here the CDR3 reads CSVSLTGTSGGDTQYF. Written as DNA, the CDR3 is TGCAGCGTTTCACTGACCGGGACTAGCGGTGGGGATACGCAGTATTTT. The chain carries TRBV29-1 and TRBJ2-3, with 11 bases lining up with TRBD2. V gave up 5 bases and J gave up 6 bases; unmatched junction bases: 13. The CDR3 covers 16 residues. Looked up from germline, CDR1 is SQVTM and CDR2 is ANQGSEA.

The chain links TRBV7-9 to TRBJ2-1, with TRBD2 identical over 14 bases. Germline-derived CDR1 and CDR2 are SEHNR and FQNEAQ (reference sequence). The CDR3 spans 17 residues. J gave up 4 bases and V 4 bases, and 6 bases lay outside the gene matches. The CDR3 is CASSSGLAGARYNEQFF. The CDR3 DNA sequence: TGTGCCAGCAGCTCGGGACTAGCGGGAGCCCGGTACAATGAGCAGTTCTTC.

The V gene is TRBV6-1, the J gene TRBJ1-5; 9 bases are shared with TRBD1. The junction had 9 bases not matched to a gene; V was cut back by 8 bases and J by 7 bases. Germline CDR1 MNHNS, CDR2 SASEGT. The CDR3 is 14 residues long. As DNA, the CDR3 is TGTGCCAGCTCCCGGGACAGGGTCTACCAGCCCCAGCATTTT. Protein: CASSRDRVYQPQHF.

A note on this clone: One end of the junction fails to match germline, which may point to a read error. The sample holds other DNA sequences that translate to the same CDR3. This chain links TRBV18 with TRBJ1-6; TRBD1 matches 10 bases. Germline V lookup: CDR1 KGHSH, CDR2 LQKENI. The CDR3 has 16 residues. CDR3 bases: TGCGCCAGCTCACTCCCCGGGACAGGGGTTAATTCACCCCTCCACTTT. Its translation is CASSLPGTGVNSPLHF. The full variable domain, completed using reference TRBV18 and TRBJ1-6, is NAGVMQNPRHLVRRRGQEARLRCSPMKGHSHVYWYRQLPEEGLKFMVYLQKENIIDESGMPKERFSAEFPKEGPSILRIQQVVRGDSAAYFCASSLPGTGVNSPLHFGNGTRLTVT.

This chain links TRBV7-3 with TRBJ2-3, with D possibly TRBD2 on 6 matching bases. Germline values: CDR1 SGHTA, CDR2 FQGTGA. Deletions cut 6 bases from V and 5 bases from J, with 12 bases between. This CDR3 spans 13 amino acids. This CDR3 is CASRGGGLDTQYF. CDR3 in DNA: TGTGCCAGCAGGGGAGGAGGGTTAGATACGCAGTATTTT. Supplemented by reference TRBV7-3 and TRBJ2-3, the full variable domain reads GAGVSQTPSNKVTEKGKYVELRCDPISGHTALYWYRQSLGQGPEFLIYFQGTGAADDSGLPNDRFFAVRPEGSVSTLKIQRTERGDSAVYLCASRGGGLDTQYFGPGTRLTVL.

This sequence joins TRBV28 and TRBJ1-4; D not resolved. V was shortened by 6 bases and J by 7 bases, with 9 bases between the two germline ends. CDR3 length equals 12 residues. The germline CDR1 and CDR2 sequences are MDHEN and SYDVKM. This CDR3 reads CASSRTAEKLFF. CDR3 sequence (DNA): TGTGCCAGCAGCCGGACTGCTGAAAAACTGTTTTTT.

This chain joins TRBV9 and TRBJ2-3; TRBD2 aligns across 7 bases. Looked up from germline, CDR1 is SGDLS and CDR2 is YYNGEE. V was clipped by 5 bases and J by 0 bases; unmatched bases: 6. There are 15 residues in the CDR3. This chain's CDR3 is CASSFSGLSTDTQYF. CDR3 bases: TGTGCCAGCAGTTTTTCGGGACTAAGCACAGATACGCAGTATTTT.

This clone turned up a few times. This chain links TRBV7-2 with TRBJ1-1; D unclear. Germline V gives CDR1 SGHTA, CDR2 FQGNSA. Trimming pared 5 bases from V and 7 bases from J, leaving 11 bases between. This CDR3 region has 12 residues. The CDR3 DNA reads TGTGCCAGCAGCCCCTACTCGGGTGAAGCTTTCTTT. It encodes CASSPYSGEAFF.

This clone was seen a handful of times. This chain connects TRBV30 to TRBJ1-3; a weak D match, TRBD1 (5 bases). CDR3 length equals 13 residues. V gave up 2 bases and J gave up 4 bases, with 9 bases separating them. Germline CDR1 GTSNPN, CDR2 SVGIG (reference sequence). CDR3 residues: CAWSWPGGNTIYF. The CDR3 DNA sequence: TGTGCCTGGAGTTGGCCAGGGGGAAACACCATATATTTT.

This clone was seen a handful of times. The chain carries TRBV19 and TRBJ1-5; D is unclear. Between the trimmed V and J ends, which lost 3 bases and 4 bases, there was a span of 10 bases. The CDR3 spans 14 residues. Germline-derived CDR1 and CDR2 are LNHDA and SQIVND (reference sequence). The CDR3 loop is CASSITTVNQPQHF. The CDR3, as DNA: TGTGCCAGTAGTATCACGACTGTTAATCAGCCCCAGCATTTT.

This clone appeared a few times. The rearrangement joins TRBV2 to TRBJ2-7; D is tentatively TRBD1 or TRBD2 (5 bases each). CDR1 SNHLY and CDR2 FYNNEI come from the germline V gene. Trimming left V 7 bases short and J 3 bases short, with 10 bases between. This CDR3 region has 12 residues. The CDR3, as DNA: TGTGCCAGCATTGAGGGGCGCTACGAGCAGTACTTC. Its translation: CASIEGRYEQYF.

The chain links TRBV5-4 to TRBJ1-2, with D possibly TRBD1 on 6 matching bases. The germline V gene encodes CDR1 SGHNT and CDR2 YYREEE (reference sequence). Deletions cut 0 bases from V and 8 bases from J, with 17 bases between. The CDR3 is made up of 15 amino acids. The CDR3: CASSLEEGGTTGYTF. The CDR3 bases are TGTGCCAGCAGCTTGGAAGAGGGGGGGACGACAGGCTACACCTTC.

This clone was counted between two and nine times. V usage is TRBV9 and J usage is TRBJ2-3; D call uncertain. Looked up from germline, CDR1 is SGDLS and CDR2 is YYNGEE. The CDR3 is 13 amino acids. V was trimmed by 7 bases and J by 4 bases, leaving 13 bases between them. In DNA form, the CDR3 reads TGTGCCAGCCGAGGAGTAGAGGCAGATACGCAGTATTTT. Encoded protein: CASRGVEADTQYF.

The V and J genes are TRBV4-2 and TRBJ1-2, with 10 bases aligning to TRBD1. The CDR3 spans 14 residues. V gave up 3 bases and J gave up 5 bases; unmatched junction bases: 3. Germline V CDR1 and CDR2: LGHNA, YNFKEQ. This CDR3 is CASSQDRGGYGYTF. CDR3 DNA sequence: TGTGCCAGCAGCCAGGACAGGGGGGGTTATGGCTACACCTTC.

This clone was observed a handful of times. The chain couples TRBV19 to TRBJ1-1, with 7 positions matching TRBD1. V gave up 6 bases and J gave up 0 bases; unmatched junction bases: 4. The CDR3 runs to 14 residues. In germline, CDR1 is LNHDA, CDR2 SQIVND (reference sequence). CDR3 coding DNA: TGTGCCAGTAGCCTGACAGGGATGAACACTGAAGCTTTCTTT. It translates to CASSLTGMNTEAFF.

This rearrangement joins TRBV29-1 to TRBJ2-1; D gene unclear. Trimming pared 0 bases from V and 7 bases from J, leaving 10 bases between. The CDR3 totals 13 residues. Germline loops: CDR1 SQVTM, CDR2 ANQGSEA. The CDR3 protein is CSVEDGASNEQFF. The DNA of the CDR3 is TGCAGCGTTGAAGATGGTGCCAGTAATGAGCAGTTCTTC.

Only a few counts were recorded for this clone. The rearrangement uses TRBV5-4 and TRBJ2-5, with TRBD2 matching over 9 bases. V lost 5 bases to trimming and J lost 0 bases; unmatched junction nucleotides: 2. Germline CDR1 SGHNT, CDR2 YYREEE (reference sequence). The CDR3 contains 14 residues. The CDR3 bases are TGTGCCAGCAGACGGACTAGCGACCAAGAGACCCAGTACTTC. Protein: CASRRTSDQETQYF.

The V gene is TRBV7-9, the J gene TRBJ1-1; D is undetermined. The germline V and J ends were trimmed by 4 bases and 5 bases, with 8 bases remaining between them. CDR1 SEHNR and CDR2 FQNEAQ come from the germline V gene (reference sequence). The CDR3 spans 12 residues. CDR3 sequence reads: CASSSEVTEAFF. The DNA for the CDR3 is TGTGCCAGCAGCTCCGAGGTTACTGAAGCTTTCTTT.

In its sample, this clone was seen a few times. The chain joins TRBV21-1 to TRBJ2-2; TRBD2 is the table's D call and was not checked against the DNA. TRBV21-1 is termed a pseudogene. The CDR3 is 21 amino acids. The CDR3 here is CASSKVEDFVNRLRNTGELFF. The CDR3 DNA is TGTGCCAGCAGCAAAGTGGAGGATTTTGTCAACCGGTTAAGAAACACCGGGGAGCTGTTTTTT.

Only a few counts were recorded for this clone. The chain employs TRBV4-2 and TRBJ2-1; TRBD2 aligns across 12 bases. The germline V gene encodes CDR1 LGHNA and CDR2 YNFKEQ. V shed 3 bases, J shed 7 bases, and the junction held 4 bases outside the gene matches. The CDR3 consists of 15 residues. CDR3 DNA sequence: TGTGCCAGCAGCCAGGCTAGCGGGGGGGCGAATGAGCAGTTCTTC. Protein: CASSQASGGANEQFF.